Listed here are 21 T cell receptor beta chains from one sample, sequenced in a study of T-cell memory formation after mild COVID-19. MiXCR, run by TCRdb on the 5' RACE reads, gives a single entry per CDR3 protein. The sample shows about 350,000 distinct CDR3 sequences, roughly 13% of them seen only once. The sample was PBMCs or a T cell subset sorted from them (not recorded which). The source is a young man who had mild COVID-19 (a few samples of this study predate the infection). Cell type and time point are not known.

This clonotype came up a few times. The chain's CDR3 is CAIRRGFVNTGELFF. In nucleotides, the CDR3 is TGTGCCATCAGAAGGGGGTTCGTGAACACCGGGGAGCTGTTTTTT. The V and J genes are TRBV10-3 and TRBJ2-2; the D gene is possibly TRBD1 (6 bases). The germline CDR1 and CDR2 sequences are ENHRY and SYGVKD. This CDR3 spans 15 amino acids. Trimming stripped 6 bases from V and 1 base from J, with 12 bases between.

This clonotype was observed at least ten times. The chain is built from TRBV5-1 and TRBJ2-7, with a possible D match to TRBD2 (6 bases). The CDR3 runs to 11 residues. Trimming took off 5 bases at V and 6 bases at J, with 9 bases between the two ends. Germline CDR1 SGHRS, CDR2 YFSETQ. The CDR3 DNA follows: TGCGCCAGCAGTTCGGGGGTCGAGCAGTACTTC. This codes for CASSSGVEQYF.

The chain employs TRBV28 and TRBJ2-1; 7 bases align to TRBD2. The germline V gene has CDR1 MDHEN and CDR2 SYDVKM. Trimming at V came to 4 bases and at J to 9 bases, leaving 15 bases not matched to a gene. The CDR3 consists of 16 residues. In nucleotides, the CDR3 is TGTGCCAGCAGTTCGCCGACTAGCCAGCTGGGTAGTGAGCAGTTCTTC. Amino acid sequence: CASSSPTSQLGSEQFF.

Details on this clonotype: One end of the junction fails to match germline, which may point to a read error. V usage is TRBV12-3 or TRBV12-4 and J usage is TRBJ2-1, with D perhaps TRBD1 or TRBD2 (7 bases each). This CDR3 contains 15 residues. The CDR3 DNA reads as TGTTCCAGCAGTTTAGCGCTGGGAGGGGGCTTTGAGCAGTTCTTC. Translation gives CSSSLALGGGFEQFF.

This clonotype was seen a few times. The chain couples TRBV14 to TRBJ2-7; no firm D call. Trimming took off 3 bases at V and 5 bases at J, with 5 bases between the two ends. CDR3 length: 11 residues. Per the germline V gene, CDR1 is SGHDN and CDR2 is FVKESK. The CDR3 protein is CASSQGNEQYF. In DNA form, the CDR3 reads TGTGCCAGCAGCCAGGGAAACGAGCAGTACTTC.

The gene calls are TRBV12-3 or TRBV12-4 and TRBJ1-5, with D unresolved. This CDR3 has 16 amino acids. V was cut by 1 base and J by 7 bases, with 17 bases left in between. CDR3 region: CASSLEGRRGRQPQHF. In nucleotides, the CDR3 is TGTGCCAGCAGTTTAGAGGGTCGGCGGGGAAGACAGCCCCAGCATTTT.

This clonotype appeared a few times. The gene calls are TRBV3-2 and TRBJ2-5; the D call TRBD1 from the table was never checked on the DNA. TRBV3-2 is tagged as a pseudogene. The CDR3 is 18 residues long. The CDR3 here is CASSPSSGSRPIQETQYF. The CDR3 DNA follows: TGTGCCAGCAGCCCCAGTTCGGGGTCCCGACCTATCCAAGAGACCCAGTACTTC.

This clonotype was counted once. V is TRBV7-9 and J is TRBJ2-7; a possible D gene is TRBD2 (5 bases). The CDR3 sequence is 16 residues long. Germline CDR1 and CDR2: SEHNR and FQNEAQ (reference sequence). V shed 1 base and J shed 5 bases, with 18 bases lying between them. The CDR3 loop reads CASSLVVSGFGHEQYF. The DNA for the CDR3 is TGTGCCAGCAGCTTAGTAGTAAGCGGTTTTGGGCACGAGCAGTACTTC. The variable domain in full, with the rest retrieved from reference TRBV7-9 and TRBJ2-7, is DTGVSQNPRHKITKRGQNVTFRCDPISEHNRLYWYRQTLGQGPEFLTYFQNEAQLEKSRLLSDRFSAERPKGSFSTLEIQRTEQGDSAMYLCASSLVVSGFGHEQYFGPGTRLTVT.

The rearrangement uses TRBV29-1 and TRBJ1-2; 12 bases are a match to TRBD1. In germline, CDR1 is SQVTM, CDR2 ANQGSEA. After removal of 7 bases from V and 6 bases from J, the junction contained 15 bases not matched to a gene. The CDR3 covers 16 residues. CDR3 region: CSAGAGTGGLHDGYTF. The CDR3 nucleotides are TGCAGCGCGGGGGCCGGGACAGGGGGCCTCCACGATGGCTACACCTTC.

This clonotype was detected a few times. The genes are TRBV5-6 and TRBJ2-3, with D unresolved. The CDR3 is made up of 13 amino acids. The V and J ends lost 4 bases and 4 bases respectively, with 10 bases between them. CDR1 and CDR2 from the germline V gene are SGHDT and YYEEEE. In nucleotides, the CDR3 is TGTGCCAGCAGCATGACCTCAGCAGATACGCAGTATTTT. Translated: CASSMTSADTQYF.

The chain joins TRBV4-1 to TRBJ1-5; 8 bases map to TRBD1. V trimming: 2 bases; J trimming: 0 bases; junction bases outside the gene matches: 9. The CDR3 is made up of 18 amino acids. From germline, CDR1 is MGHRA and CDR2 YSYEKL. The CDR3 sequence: CASSQFTGGDYSNQPQHF. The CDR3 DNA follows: TGCGCCAGCAGCCAATTTACAGGGGGAGATTATAGCAATCAGCCCCAGCATTTT.

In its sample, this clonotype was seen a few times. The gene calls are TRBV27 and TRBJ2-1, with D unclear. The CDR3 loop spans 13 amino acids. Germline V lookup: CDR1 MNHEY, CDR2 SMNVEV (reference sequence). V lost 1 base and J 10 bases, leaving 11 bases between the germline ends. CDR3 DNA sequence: TGTGCCAGCAGTTTATTGGACCGTGGGGAGCAGTTCTTC. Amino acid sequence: CASSLLDRGEQFF.

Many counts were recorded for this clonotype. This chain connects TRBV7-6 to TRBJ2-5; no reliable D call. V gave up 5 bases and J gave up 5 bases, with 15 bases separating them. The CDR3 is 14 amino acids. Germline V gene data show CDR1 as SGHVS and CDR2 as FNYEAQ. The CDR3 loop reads CASSLNGRGETQYF. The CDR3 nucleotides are TGTGCCAGCAGCCTCAACGGCAGAGGCGAGACCCAGTACTTC.

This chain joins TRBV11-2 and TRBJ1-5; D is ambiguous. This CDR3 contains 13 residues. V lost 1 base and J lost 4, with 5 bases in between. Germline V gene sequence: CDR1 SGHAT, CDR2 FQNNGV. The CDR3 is CASSLVWNQPQHF. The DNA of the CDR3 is TGTGCCAGCAGCTTAGTTTGGAATCAGCCCCAGCATTTT.

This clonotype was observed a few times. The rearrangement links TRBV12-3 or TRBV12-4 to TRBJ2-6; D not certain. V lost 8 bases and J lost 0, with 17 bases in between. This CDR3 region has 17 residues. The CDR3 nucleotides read TGTGCCAGCCAGTTTAGGTACCTAGACTCTGGGGCCAACGTCCTGACTTTC. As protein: CASQFRYLDSGANVLTF.

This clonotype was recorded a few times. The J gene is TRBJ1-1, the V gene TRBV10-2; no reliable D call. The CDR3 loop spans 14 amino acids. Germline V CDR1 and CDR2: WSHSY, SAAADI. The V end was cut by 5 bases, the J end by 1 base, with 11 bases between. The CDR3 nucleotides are TGCGCCAGCAGTTCCACGACCCAGAACACTGAAGCTTTCTTT. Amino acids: CASSSTTQNTEAFF.

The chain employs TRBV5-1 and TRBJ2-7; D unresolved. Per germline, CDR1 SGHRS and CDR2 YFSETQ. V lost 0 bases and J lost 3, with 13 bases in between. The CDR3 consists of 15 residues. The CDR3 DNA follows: TGCGCCAGCAGCTTGGACACCCTTATCCTCTACGAGCAGTACTTC. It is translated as CASSLDTLILYEQYF.

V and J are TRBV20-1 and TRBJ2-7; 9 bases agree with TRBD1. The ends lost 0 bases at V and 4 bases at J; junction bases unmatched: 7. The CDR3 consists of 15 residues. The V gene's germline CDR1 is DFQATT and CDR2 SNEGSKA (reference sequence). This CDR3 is CSARDPGTGSYEQYF. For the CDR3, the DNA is TGCAGTGCTAGAGACCCCGGGACAGGGAGTTACGAGCAGTACTTC.

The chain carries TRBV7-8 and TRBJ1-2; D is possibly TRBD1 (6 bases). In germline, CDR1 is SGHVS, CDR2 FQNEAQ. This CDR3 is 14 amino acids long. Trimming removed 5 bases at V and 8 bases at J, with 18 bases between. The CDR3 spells CASSPRLDRSGYTF. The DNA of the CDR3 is TGTGCCAGCAGCCCCCGTTTAGACAGGAGCGGCTACACCTTC.

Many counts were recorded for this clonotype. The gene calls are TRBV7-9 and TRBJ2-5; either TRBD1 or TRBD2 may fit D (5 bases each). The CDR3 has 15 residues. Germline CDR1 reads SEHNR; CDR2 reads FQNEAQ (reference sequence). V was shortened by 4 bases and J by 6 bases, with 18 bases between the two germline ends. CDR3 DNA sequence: TGTGCCAGCAGCTCCACCGGGACCCCAGCGAAGACCCAGTACTTC. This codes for CASSSTGTPAKTQYF.

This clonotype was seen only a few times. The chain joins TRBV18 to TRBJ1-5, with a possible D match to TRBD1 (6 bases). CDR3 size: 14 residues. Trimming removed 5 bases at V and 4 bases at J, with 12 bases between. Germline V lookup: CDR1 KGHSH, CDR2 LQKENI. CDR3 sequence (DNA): TGTGCCAGCTCAGTACAGGGTTTAAATCAGCCCCAGCATTTT. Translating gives CASSVQGLNQPQHF.